These 25 T cell receptor beta chains were all obtained from the same sample, sequenced in a study of control samples from healthy donors and cancer patients. The data were produced by immunoSEQ multiplex PCR, yet TCRdb's version contains in-frame clones alone and is incomplete. The data hold around 26,000 clones, with approximately 85% observed a single time. Sequencing used PBMCs. All receptors derive from a man aged 55 to 70 with colorectal cancer.

This chain joins TRBV7-2 and TRBJ2-3; 8 bases are a match to TRBD2. This CDR3 is 16 amino acids long. CDR1 and CDR2 from the germline V gene are SGHTA and FQGNSA. V lost 5 bases, J lost 2 bases, and 9 bases stayed unmatched. CDR3 nucleotides: TGTGCCAGCAGCATCCGCTCGGGGGGGGACACAGATACGCAGTATTTT. Its protein product is CASSIRSGGDTDTQYF.

V and J are TRBV4-1 and TRBJ1-6; 9 bases align to TRBD1. This CDR3 is 17 amino acids long. Per the germline V gene, CDR1 is MGHRA and CDR2 is YSYEKL. Trimming at V came to 4 bases and at J to 8 bases, leaving 12 bases not matched to a gene. Here the CDR3 reads CASSPPWDRDSHSPLHF. The CDR3 nucleotides are TGCGCCAGCAGCCCGCCCTGGGACAGGGACAGTCATTCACCCCTCCACTTT.

This clone was seen only a few times. The V call is TRBV27, the J call TRBJ1-2, with a tentative D call TRBD1 (5 bases). The CDR3 is made up of 15 amino acids. V gave up 1 base and J gave up 5 bases, with 14 bases separating them. From germline, CDR1 is MNHEY and CDR2 SMNVEV (reference sequence). CDR3 residues: CASSLYSGDGYGYTF. Here the CDR3 DNA reads TGTGCCAGCAGTTTATATTCGGGGGACGGTTATGGCTACACCTTC.

The V call is TRBV7-8, the J call TRBJ2-2; tentative D call: TRBD1 (6 bases). Germline V gives CDR1 SGHVS, CDR2 FQNEAQ. The germline V and J ends were trimmed by 5 bases and 7 bases, with 11 bases remaining between them. This CDR3 spans 13 amino acids. CDR3 in DNA: TGTGCCAGCAGCCAGGACAGAGGCGGGGAGCTGTTTTTT. This encodes CASSQDRGGELFF.

The chain uses TRBV9 and TRBJ2-5; TRBD2 aligns across 14 bases. Trimming removed 4 bases from V and 2 bases from J; junction bases left unmatched: 4. CDR3 size: 16 residues. CDR1 and CDR2 from the germline V gene are SGDLS and YYNGEE. In DNA form, the CDR3 reads TGTGCCAGCAGCCCGTGGACTAGCGGGGGGCAAGAGACCCAGTACTTC. Protein product: CASSPWTSGGQETQYF.

V is TRBV5-1 and J is TRBJ2-5; no clear D. The V end lost 0 bases, the J end lost 10 bases, and 16 bases lay between the germline ends. The CDR3 runs 14 residues. The germline V gene has CDR1 SGHRS and CDR2 YFSETQ. The CDR3 is CASSLVTARLDQYF. The CDR3 DNA is TGCGCCAGCAGCTTGGTCACGGCGCGGTTGGACCAGTACTTC.

This sequence joins TRBV7-2 and TRBJ2-7; 9 nucleotides align to TRBD1. The CDR3 is 15 amino acids. Germline assignment: CDR1 SGHTA and CDR2 FQGNSA. The ends lost 3 bases at V and 6 bases at J; junction bases unmatched: 9. CDR3: CASSFRVGQGGEQYF. Written as DNA, the CDR3 is TGTGCCAGCAGCTTTAGGGTGGGACAGGGCGGCGAGCAGTACTTC.

This chain connects TRBV4-1 to TRBJ1-2; TRBD1 aligns across 7 bases. Trimming at V came to 0 bases and at J to 5 bases, leaving 15 bases not matched to a gene. The CDR3 sequence is 18 residues long. CDR1 and CDR2 (germline): MGHRA, YSYEKL. The CDR3 reads CASSQDDRGTAFGYGYTF. CDR3 DNA: TGCGCCAGCAGCCAAGATGACCGCGGGACAGCTTTCGGGTATGGCTACACCTTC.

V gene TRBV10-3 combines with J gene TRBJ1-1; 9 nucleotides match TRBD1. Trimming cost V 8 bases and J 7 bases; bases outside gene matches: 8. The CDR3 sequence is 13 residues long. Germline V gene data show CDR1 as ENHRY and CDR2 as SYGVKD. The CDR3 nucleotides are TGTGCCATCTCTGACAGGGGGAATCTTGAAGCTTTCTTT. Its protein product is CAISDRGNLEAFF.

CDR3 protein: CASSAAIGWETQYF. As DNA, the CDR3 is TGCGCCAGCAGTGCAGCCATCGGGTGGGAGACCCAGTACTTC. This sequence joins TRBV10-1 and TRBJ2-5, with D uncertain. CDR3 length: 14 residues. Trimming cost V 4 bases and J 5 bases, with 14 bases left between them. Germline CDR1 is WNHNN and CDR2 is SYGVQD (reference sequence).

This chain links TRBV3-1 (or the pseudogene TRBV3-2) with TRBJ2-5; D is unresolved. Germline loops: CDR1 LGHDT, CDR2 YNNKEL (reference sequence). The CDR3 runs to 13 residues. V shed 0 bases and J shed 5 bases, with 7 bases lying between them. CDR3 residues: CASSQETTETQYF. The DNA of the CDR3 is TGTGCCAGCAGCCAAGAAACGACGGAGACCCAGTACTTC.

This chain connects TRBV20-1 to TRBJ1-2, with a weak D call TRBD1 (6 bases). The germline V and J ends were trimmed by 6 bases and 8 bases, with 13 bases remaining between them. The germline V gene has CDR1 DFQATT and CDR2 SNEGSKA (reference sequence). The CDR3 covers 11 residues. The CDR3 loop is CSAVHREGYTF. Here the CDR3 DNA reads TGCAGTGCAGTCCACAGGGAGGGCTACACCTTC.

A single count supports this clone. The chain links TRBV5-5 to TRBJ1-1; the D gene is possibly TRBD1 (5 bases). This CDR3 contains 16 residues. The germline V gene encodes CDR1 SGHKS and CDR2 YYEKEE (reference sequence). Trimming cost V 3 bases and J 0 bases, with 15 bases left between them. CDR3 bases: TGTGCCAGCAGCTGGAAAGCGGGGGGATTGAACACTGAAGCTTTCTTT. It is translated as CASSWKAGGLNTEAFF.

By sample fraction, this clone is medium-sized. V and J are TRBV30 and TRBJ1-6, with no clear D. The CDR3 is made up of 13 amino acids. Trimming shortened V by 2 bases and J by 7 bases, and 9 bases separated the two germline ends. CDR1 GTSNPN and CDR2 SVGIG come from the germline V gene (reference sequence). The CDR3 spells CAWSKRENSPLHF. The DNA for the CDR3 is TGTGCCTGGAGTAAAAGGGAAAATTCACCCCTCCACTTT.

The chain combines TRBV5-1 with TRBJ2-7; D is perhaps TRBD1 (6 bases). The CDR3 is 15 amino acids. With 0 bases removed from V and 6 bases from J, the gap between germline ends came to 16 bases. Germline CDR1 SGHRS, CDR2 YFSETQ. CDR3 sequence (DNA): TGCGCCAGCAGCTTGGCCGCAGGGGAGTATAGCGAGCAGTACTTC. Its protein product is CASSLAAGEYSEQYF.

This chain links TRBV24-1 with TRBJ2-5; tentatively, D is TRBD1 (6 bases). Trimming left V 8 bases short and J 10 bases short, with 22 bases between. There are 14 residues in the CDR3. Per germline, CDR1 KGHDR and CDR2 SFDVKD. CDR3 DNA sequence: TGTGCCACCAACGCCCCGGGGCGGTTCAGGGGCCAGTACTTC. It is translated as CATNAPGRFRGQYF.

Only a few counts were recorded for this clone. The J gene is TRBJ1-2, the V gene TRBV6-5, with 7 positions matching TRBD1. Germline V gene lookup returns CDR1 MNHEY and CDR2 SVGAGI. After removal of 4 bases from V and 8 bases from J, the junction contained 7 bases not matched to a gene. The CDR3 spans 13 residues. The CDR3 coding sequence is TGTGCCAGCAGTTTGCGGACAGGATCGGGCTACACCTTC. Protein sequence: CASSLRTGSGYTF.

V usage is TRBV5-4 and J usage is TRBJ2-3; 12 bases align to TRBD2. CDR1 and CDR2 from the germline V gene are SGHNT and YYREEE (reference sequence). With V trimmed by 5 bases and J by 6 bases, 10 bases remained unmatched. The CDR3 loop spans 16 amino acids. CDR3: CASRSGLAGSRDTQYF. The CDR3 DNA reads as TGTGCCAGCAGGTCCGGACTAGCGGGGTCGCGGGATACGCAGTATTTT.

This clone was counted once. J is TRBJ1-5 and V is TRBV6-2 or TRBV6-3; D is uncertain. V shed 6 bases and J shed 7 bases, with 16 bases lying between them. The CDR3 is 14 amino acids. CDR1 is MNHEY and CDR2 is SVGEGT in the germline V gene. For the CDR3, the DNA is TGTGCCAGCAGCCAACATCAGGAAGGGCAGCCCCAGCATTTT. Translating gives CASSQHQEGQPQHF.

The chain employs TRBV6-6 and TRBJ1-4; a possible D gene is TRBD1 (5 bases). This CDR3 spans 16 amino acids. V gave up 0 bases and J gave up 0 bases, with 8 bases separating them. Looked up from germline, CDR1 is MNHNY and CDR2 is SVGAGI (reference sequence). Here the CDR3 DNA reads TGTGCCAGCAGTTACTCGACAGCCTCAACTAATGAAAAACTGTTTTTT. It is translated as CASSYSTASTNEKLFF.

This clone has only a few counts. The chain recombines TRBV5-1 with TRBJ1-2; 7 bases match TRBD1. V was clipped by 2 bases and J by 4 bases; unmatched bases: 8. The CDR3 spans 15 residues. Per the germline V gene, CDR1 is SGHRS and CDR2 is YFSETQ. The CDR3 here is CASSFDPGQSYGYTF. The CDR3 bases are TGCGCCAGCAGCTTCGATCCGGGACAGTCCTATGGCTACACCTTC.

The V gene is TRBV4-1, the J gene TRBJ2-2; D possibly matches TRBD1 or TRBD2 (6 bases each). The ends were cut back, 1 base at V and 5 bases at J, with 17 bases in the middle. The CDR3 loop spans 17 amino acids. Germline V CDR1 and CDR2: MGHRA, YSYEKL. The CDR3 reads CASSQGGRGRLTGELFF. Here the CDR3 DNA reads TGCGCCAGCAGCCAAGGTGGACGGGGGCGCTTGACCGGGGAGCTGTTTTTT.

The rearrangement uses TRBV10-3 and TRBJ1-2; TRBD1 aligns across 9 bases. Germline-derived CDR1 and CDR2 are ENHRY and SYGVKD. This CDR3 spans 14 amino acids. The junction had 13 bases not matched to a gene; V was cut back by 11 bases and J by 6 bases. This CDR3 is CAARTGAPPHGYTF. CDR3 DNA: TGTGCCGCACGGACAGGGGCCCCTCCTCATGGCTACACCTTC.

The J gene is TRBJ1-2, the V gene TRBV29-1; D remains ambiguous. Trimming took 3 bases from V and 4 from J, leaving 9 bases between them. This CDR3 comprises 12 residues. The V gene's germline CDR1 is SQVTM and CDR2 ANQGSEA. In nucleotides, the CDR3 is TGCAGCGTTGATGTATTTGGCTATGGCTACACCTTC. This gives the protein CSVDVFGYGYTF.

The chain is built from TRBV6-6 and TRBJ2-1, with 8 bases aligning to TRBD1. The junction had 12 bases not matched to a gene; V was cut back by 5 bases and J by 0 bases. The CDR3 extends over 18 amino acids. Per the germline V gene, CDR1 is MNHNY and CDR2 is SVGAGI (reference sequence). CDR3 sequence (DNA): TGTGCCAGCAGTCAAATTTCTCAGGGGGCATTCTCCTACAATGAGCAGTTCTTC. It specifies CASSQISQGAFSYNEQFF.